A single sample is the source of the 3 T cell receptor beta chains below, sequenced in a study of cytomegalovirus exposure and HLA in healthy donors. Primers included in the PCR were 60 Vbeta and 13 Jbeta primers. Only in-frame clones appear in the TCRdb table, and some are missing; sequencing was by immunoSEQ multiplex PCR. The table shows 85,000 to 130,000 clones, with roughly four fifths occurring only once. Sequencing input: PBMCs. The receptors shown here come from a male donor in good health and CMV-seropositive.

This clone was counted between two and nine times. J is TRBJ1-2 and V is TRBV5-4, with D perhaps TRBD1 (5 bases). V was shortened by 5 bases and J by 4 bases, with 12 bases between the two germline ends. The CDR3 length is 13 residues. CDR1 and CDR2 from the germline V gene are SGHNT and YYREEE (reference sequence). This CDR3 is CASSLDSSYGYTF. DNA of the CDR3: TGTGCCAGCAGTTTAGACAGTTCCTATGGCTACACCTTC.

In its sample, this clone was seen a few times. The rearrangement uses TRBV4-3 and TRBJ2-7; 8 bases agree with TRBD1. Trimming took 1 base from V and 5 from J; bases not matched to a gene: 10. The germline CDR1 and CDR2 sequences are LGHNA and YSLEER. This CDR3 contains 16 residues. The CDR3 DNA is TGCGCCAGCAGCCAAGGATTAGGACAGGGCGTCGACGAGCAGTACTTC. Translated: CASSQGLGQGVDEQYF.

The chain is built from TRBV5-4 and TRBJ2-5; perhaps TRBD2 as D (6 bases). Deletions cut 4 bases from V and 5 bases from J, with 9 bases between. This CDR3 has 12 amino acids. Germline-derived CDR1 and CDR2 are SGHNT and YYREEE (reference sequence). The CDR3 protein is CASSREKETQYF. CDR3 bases: TGTGCCAGCAGCCGGGAGAAGGAGACCCAGTACTTC.